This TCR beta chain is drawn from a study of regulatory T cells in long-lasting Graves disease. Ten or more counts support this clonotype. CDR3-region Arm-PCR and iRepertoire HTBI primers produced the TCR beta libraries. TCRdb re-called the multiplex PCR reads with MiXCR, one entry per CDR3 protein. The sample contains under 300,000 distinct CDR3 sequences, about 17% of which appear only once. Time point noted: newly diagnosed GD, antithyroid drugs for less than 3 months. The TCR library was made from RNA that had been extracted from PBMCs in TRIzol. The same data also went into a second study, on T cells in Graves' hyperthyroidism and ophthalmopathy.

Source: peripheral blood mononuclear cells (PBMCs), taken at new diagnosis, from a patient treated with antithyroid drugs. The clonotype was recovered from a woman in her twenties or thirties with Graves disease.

This CDR3 is CASSLRGGAGELFF. CDR3 coding DNA: TGTGCCAGCAGTTTACGGGGGGGGGCCGGGGAGCTGTTTTTT. This chain links TRBV12-3 or TRBV12-4 with TRBJ2-2, with 8 bases aligning to TRBD2. The length of the CDR3 is 14 residues. The V gene end was trimmed by 2 bases and the J gene end by 6 bases; junction bases not matched to a gene: 2.